The 8 T cell receptor beta chains presented below share a single source sample, sequenced in a study of PD-L1 blockade in urothelial cancer. Using immunoSEQ multiplex PCR, the repertoire was profiled, and TCRdb retains in-frame clones only, with some absent. The sample has around 130,000 clones; roughly 84% are singletons. The time point was: pretreatment peripheral blood. The input for sequencing was PBMCs, taken around atezolizumab (anti-PD-L1) treatment. Receptor source: a man aged 50 to 59 with urothelial cancer.

The V call is TRBV7-9, the J call TRBJ2-7; weak D call: TRBD2 (6 bases). The CDR3 length is 15 residues. The germline V gene has CDR1 SEHNR and CDR2 FQNEAQ (reference sequence). V lost 1 base, J lost 0 bases, and 10 bases lay in between. The CDR3 DNA follows: TGTGCCAGCAGCTTAGAAATCGGGAGCTCCTACGAGCAGTACTTC. As protein: CASSLEIGSSYEQYF.

The chain recombines TRBV6-5 with TRBJ2-5; D possibly corresponds to TRBD2 (5 bases). Germline assignment: CDR1 MNHEY and CDR2 SVGAGI. V shed 0 bases and J shed 0 bases, with 11 bases lying between them. The CDR3 runs 16 residues. In DNA form, the CDR3 reads TGTGCCAGCAGTTACTCGGGTCCGGGGTACCAAGAGACCCAGTACTTC. It specifies CASSYSGPGYQETQYF.

The rearrangement uses TRBV18 and TRBJ1-3; TRBD1 matches at 7 bases. V lost 3 bases, J lost 6 bases, and 2 bases stayed unmatched. CDR3 length: 13 amino acids. Germline CDR1 and CDR2: KGHSH and LQKENI. In DNA form, the CDR3 reads TGTGCCAGCTCACCCGGACAGGAAAACACCATATATTTT. It is translated as CASSPGQENTIYF.

The chain recombines TRBV9 with TRBJ2-7; TRBD1 matches at 7 bases. The CDR3 loop spans 18 amino acids. V trimming: 4 bases; J trimming: 2 bases; junction bases outside the gene matches: 18. CDR1 and CDR2 (germline): SGDLS, YYNGEE. CDR3 sequence: CASSPRTYPGTEPYEQYF. In nucleotides, the CDR3 is TGTGCCAGCAGCCCCAGAACTTACCCCGGGACAGAGCCCTACGAGCAGTACTTC.

The chain combines TRBV7-3 with TRBJ1-2; 7 bases are a match to TRBD1. The CDR3 has 13 residues. CDR1 SGHTA and CDR2 FQGTGA come from the germline V gene. Unmatched junction bases numbered 1, after V lost 3 bases and J lost 3 bases. The CDR3 DNA follows: TGTGCCAGCAGCTTTCAGGGGGACTATGGCTACACCTTC. It codes for CASSFQGDYGYTF. Full variable domain (remainder filled in from reference TRBV7-3 and TRBJ1-2): GAGVSQTPSNKVTEKGKYVELRCDPISGHTALYWYRQSLGQGPEFLIYFQGTGAADDSGLPNDRFFAVRPEGSVSTLKIQRTERGDSAVYLCASSFQGDYGYTFGSGTRLTVV.

This chain connects TRBV19 to TRBJ1-2; 11 nucleotides line up with TRBD1. This CDR3 comprises 16 residues. The V gene's germline CDR1 is LNHDA and CDR2 SQIVND (reference sequence). V shed 1 base and J 4 bases; nucleotides not matched to a gene: 5. CDR3 loop: CASSIGGQGAPYGYTF. In DNA form, the CDR3 reads TGTGCCAGTAGTATAGGAGGACAGGGGGCCCCCTATGGCTACACCTTC. The full variable domain, rest sourced from reference TRBV19 and TRBJ1-2, is DGGITQSPKYLFRKEGQNVTLSCEQNLNHDAMYWYRQDPGQGLRLIYYSQIVNDFQKGDIAEGYSVSREKKESFPLTVTSAQKNPTAFYLCASSIGGQGAPYGYTFGSGTRLTVV.

The J gene is TRBJ1-5, the V gene TRBV7-8; possible D gene TRBD1, 5 bases. CDR3 length equals 14 residues. Germline-derived CDR1 and CDR2 are SGHVS and FQNEAQ. Trimming pared 0 bases from V and 5 bases from J, leaving 8 bases between. The CDR3 spells CASSLASGYQPQHF. CDR3 nucleotides: TGTGCCAGCAGCTTAGCGTCAGGGTATCAGCCCCAGCATTTT.

CDR3 in amino acids: CASGAGGTDTQYF. Here the CDR3 DNA reads TGTGCCAGCGGAGCGGGAGGGACAGATACGCAGTATTTT. This rearrangement joins TRBV13 to TRBJ2-3, with TRBD2 matching over 10 bases. The germline gives CDR1 PRHDT, CDR2 FYEKMQ (reference sequence). This CDR3 contains 13 residues. V trimming: 8 bases; J trimming: 3 bases; junction bases outside the gene matches: 2.